There are a few counts of the clone carrying this TCR beta chain. V gave up 2 bases and J gave up 0 bases, with 18 bases separating them. CDR1 is DFQATT, CDR2 SNEGSKA, per germline (reference sequence). The CDR3 runs 17 residues. The second PCR ran roughly 6 to 11 cycles with a sample-barcoded 5' primer and J-beta primers. MiXCR, applied by TCRdb to the 5' RACE reads, yields one record per CDR3 protein. Among fewer than 1 million distinct CDR3 sequences listed, under 55% were seen once. This sample was taken from a study of blood T cells in healthy people across ages. The chain employs TRBV20-1 and TRBJ2-3, with D possibly TRBD1 on 6 matching bases. The source material was blood. The TCR comes from a man in his fifties or sixties in good health. The CDR3 bases are TGCAGTGCTAGAATATTGACCGGGACATCTAGCACAGATACGCAGTATTTT. It translates to CSARILTGTSSTDTQYF.